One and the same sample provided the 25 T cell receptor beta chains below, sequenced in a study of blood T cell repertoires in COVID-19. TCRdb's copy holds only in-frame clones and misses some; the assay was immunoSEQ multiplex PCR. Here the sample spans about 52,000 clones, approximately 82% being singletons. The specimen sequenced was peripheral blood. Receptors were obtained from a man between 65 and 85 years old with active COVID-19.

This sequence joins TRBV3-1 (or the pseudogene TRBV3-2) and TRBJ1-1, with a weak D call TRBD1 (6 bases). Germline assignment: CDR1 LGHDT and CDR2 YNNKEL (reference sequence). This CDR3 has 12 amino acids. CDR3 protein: CCRTVLNTEAFF. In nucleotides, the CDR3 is TGTTGTCGGACAGTCTTGAACACTGAAGCTTTCTTT.

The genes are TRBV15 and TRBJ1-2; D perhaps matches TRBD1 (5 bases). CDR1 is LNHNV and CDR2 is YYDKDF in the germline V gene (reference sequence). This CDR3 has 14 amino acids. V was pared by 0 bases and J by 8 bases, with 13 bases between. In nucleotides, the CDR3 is TGTGCCACCAGCAGAGACGCAGGGCGCGAGGGCTACACCTTC. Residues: CATSRDAGREGYTF. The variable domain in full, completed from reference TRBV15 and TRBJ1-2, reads DAMVIQNPRYQVTQFGKPVTLSCSQTLNHNVMYWYQQKSSQAPKLLFHYYDKDFNNEADTPDNFQSRRPNTSFCFLDIRSPGLGDTAMYLCATSRDAGREGYTFGSGTRLTVV.

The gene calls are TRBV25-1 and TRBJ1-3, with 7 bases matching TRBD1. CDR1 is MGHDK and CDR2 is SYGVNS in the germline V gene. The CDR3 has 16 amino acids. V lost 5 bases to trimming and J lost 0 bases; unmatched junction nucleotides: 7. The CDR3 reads CASSHMTGNSGNTIYF. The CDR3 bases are TGTGCCAGCAGTCATATGACAGGGAACTCTGGAAACACCATATATTTT.

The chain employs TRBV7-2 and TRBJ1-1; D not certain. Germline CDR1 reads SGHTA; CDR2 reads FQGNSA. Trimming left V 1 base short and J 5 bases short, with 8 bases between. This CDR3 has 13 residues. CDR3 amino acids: CASSLGVKTEAFF. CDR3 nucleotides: TGTGCCAGCAGCTTAGGAGTAAAAACTGAAGCTTTCTTT. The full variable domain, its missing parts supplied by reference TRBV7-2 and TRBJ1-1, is GAGVSQSPSNKVTEKGKDVELRCDPISGHTALYWYRQSLGQGLEFLIYFQGNSAPDKSGLPSDRFSAERTGGSVSTLTIQRTQQEDSAVYLCASSLGVKTEAFFGQGTRLTVV.

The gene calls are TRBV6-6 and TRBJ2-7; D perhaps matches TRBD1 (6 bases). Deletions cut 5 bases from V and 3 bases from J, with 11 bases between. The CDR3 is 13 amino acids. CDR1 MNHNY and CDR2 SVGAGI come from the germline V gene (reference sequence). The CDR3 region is CASSLTGFYEQYF. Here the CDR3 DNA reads TGTGCCAGCAGTCTTACAGGGTTCTACGAGCAGTACTTC.

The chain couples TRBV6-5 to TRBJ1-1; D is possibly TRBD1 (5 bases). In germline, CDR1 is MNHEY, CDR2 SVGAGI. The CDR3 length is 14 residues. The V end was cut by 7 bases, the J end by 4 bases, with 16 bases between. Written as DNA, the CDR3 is TGTGCCAGCATCGATCTGGGGGGTACCACTGAAGCTTTCTTT. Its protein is CASIDLGGTTEAFF.

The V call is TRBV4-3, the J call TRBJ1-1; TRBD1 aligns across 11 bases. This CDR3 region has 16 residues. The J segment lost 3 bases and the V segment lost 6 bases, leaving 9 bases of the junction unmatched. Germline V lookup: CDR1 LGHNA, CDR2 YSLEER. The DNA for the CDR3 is TGCGCCAGCAGTCAGGAACGGGGACAGGGGGACACTGAAGCTTTCTTT. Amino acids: CASSQERGQGDTEAFF.

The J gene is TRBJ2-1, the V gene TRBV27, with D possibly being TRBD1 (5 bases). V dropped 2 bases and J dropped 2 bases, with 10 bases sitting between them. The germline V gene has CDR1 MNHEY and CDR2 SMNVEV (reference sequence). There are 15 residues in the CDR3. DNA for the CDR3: TGTGCCAGCAGTTTAGGGGCAGAGGCCTACAATGAGCAGTTCTTC. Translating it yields CASSLGAEAYNEQFF.

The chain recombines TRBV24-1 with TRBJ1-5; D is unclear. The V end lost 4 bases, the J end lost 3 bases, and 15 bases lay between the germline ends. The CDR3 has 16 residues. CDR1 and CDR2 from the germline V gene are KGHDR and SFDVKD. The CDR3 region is CATSDGGHGLNQPQHF. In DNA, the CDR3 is TGTGCCACCAGTGACGGAGGCCACGGACTCAATCAGCCCCAGCATTTT.

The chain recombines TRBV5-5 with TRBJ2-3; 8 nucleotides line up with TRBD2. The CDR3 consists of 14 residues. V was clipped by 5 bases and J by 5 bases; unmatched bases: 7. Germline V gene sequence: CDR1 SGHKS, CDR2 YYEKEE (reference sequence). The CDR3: CASSRGGQGDTQYF. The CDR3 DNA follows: TGTGCCAGCAGTCGGGGGGGCCAGGGAGATACGCAGTATTTT. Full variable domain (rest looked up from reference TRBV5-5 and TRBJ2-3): DAGVTQSPTHLIKTRGQQVTLRCSPISGHKSVSWYQQVLGQGPQFIFQYYEKEERGRGNFPDRFSARQFPNYSSELNVNALLLGDSALYLCASSRGGQGDTQYFGPGTRLTVL.

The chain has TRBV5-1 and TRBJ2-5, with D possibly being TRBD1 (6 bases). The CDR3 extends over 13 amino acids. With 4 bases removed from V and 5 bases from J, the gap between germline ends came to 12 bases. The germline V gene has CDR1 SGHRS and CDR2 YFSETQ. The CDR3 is CASSTQGGETQYF. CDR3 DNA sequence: TGCGCCAGCAGCACACAGGGTGGGGAGACCCAGTACTTC. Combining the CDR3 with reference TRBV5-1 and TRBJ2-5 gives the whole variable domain KAGVTQTPRYLIKTRGQQVTLSCSPISGHRSVSWYQQTPGQGLQFLFEYFSETQRNKGNFPGRFSGRQFSNSRSEMNVSTLELGDSALYLCASSTQGGETQYFGPGTRLLVL.

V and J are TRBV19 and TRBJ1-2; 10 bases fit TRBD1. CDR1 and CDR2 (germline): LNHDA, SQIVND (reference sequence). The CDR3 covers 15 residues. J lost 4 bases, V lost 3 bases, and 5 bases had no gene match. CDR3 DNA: TGTGCCAGTAGTATCCGGGGACAGGGGCGCTATGGCTACACCTTC. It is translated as CASSIRGQGRYGYTF.

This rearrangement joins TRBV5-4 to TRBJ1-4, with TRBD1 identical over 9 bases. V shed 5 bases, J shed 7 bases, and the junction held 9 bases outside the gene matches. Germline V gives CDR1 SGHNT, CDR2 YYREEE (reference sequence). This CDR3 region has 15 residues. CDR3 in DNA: TGTGCCAGCAGGAACGCCGGGACAGGGTTTGAAAAACTGTTTTTT. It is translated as CASRNAGTGFEKLFF.

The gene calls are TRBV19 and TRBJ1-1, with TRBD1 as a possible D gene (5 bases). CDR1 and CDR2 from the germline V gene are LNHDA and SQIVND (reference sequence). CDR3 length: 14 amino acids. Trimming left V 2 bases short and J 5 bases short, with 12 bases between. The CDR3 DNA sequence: TGTGCCAGTAGTATATGGGGGGATAGGACTGAAGCTTTCTTT. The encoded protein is CASSIWGDRTEAFF.

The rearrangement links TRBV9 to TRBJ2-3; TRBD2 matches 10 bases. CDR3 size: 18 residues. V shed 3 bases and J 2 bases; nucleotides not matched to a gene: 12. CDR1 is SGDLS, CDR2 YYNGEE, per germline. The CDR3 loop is CASSGEHSGGQATDTQYF. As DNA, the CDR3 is TGTGCCAGCAGCGGGGAGCATAGCGGGGGGCAGGCCACAGATACGCAGTATTTT.

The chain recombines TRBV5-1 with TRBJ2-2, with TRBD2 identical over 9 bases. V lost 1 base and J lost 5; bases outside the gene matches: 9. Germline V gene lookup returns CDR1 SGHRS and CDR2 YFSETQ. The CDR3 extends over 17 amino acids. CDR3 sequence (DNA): TGCGCCAGCAGCTTGTCTAGCGGGGCGTTAAGGACCGGGGAGCTGTTTTTT. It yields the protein CASSLSSGALRTGELFF.

The CDR3 DNA reads as TGTGCCAGCAGCGAGGGACAGGGGAACACTGAAGCTTTCTTT. Translation gives CASSEGQGNTEAFF. The chain is built from TRBV11-2 and TRBJ1-1, with 9 bases fitting TRBD1. The CDR3 runs to 14 residues. Germline values: CDR1 SGHAT, CDR2 FQNNGV. V was clipped by 5 bases and J by 1 base; unmatched bases: 2.

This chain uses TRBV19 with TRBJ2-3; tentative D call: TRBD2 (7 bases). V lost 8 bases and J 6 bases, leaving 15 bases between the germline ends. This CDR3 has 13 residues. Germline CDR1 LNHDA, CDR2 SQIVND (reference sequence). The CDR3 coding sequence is TGTGCCAGTTGTTGGACAGCGGGGGATACGCAGTATTTT. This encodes CASCWTAGDTQYF.

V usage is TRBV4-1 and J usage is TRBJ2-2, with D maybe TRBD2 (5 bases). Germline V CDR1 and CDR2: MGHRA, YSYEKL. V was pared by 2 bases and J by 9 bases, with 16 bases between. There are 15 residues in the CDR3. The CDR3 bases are TGCGCCAGCAGCCAATCGATCGGGGTACTCCGGGAGCTGTTTTTT. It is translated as CASSQSIGVLRELFF.

The CDR3 sequence: CASSFTTGPKYF. Written as DNA, the CDR3 is TGTGCCAGCAGTTTTACGACAGGGCCGAAGTATTTT. The V call is TRBV6-2 or TRBV6-3, the J call TRBJ2-3; 7 bases match TRBD1. Germline V gives CDR1 MNHEY, CDR2 SVGEGT. CDR3 length equals 12 residues. V shed 4 bases, J shed 13 bases, and the junction held 8 bases outside the gene matches.

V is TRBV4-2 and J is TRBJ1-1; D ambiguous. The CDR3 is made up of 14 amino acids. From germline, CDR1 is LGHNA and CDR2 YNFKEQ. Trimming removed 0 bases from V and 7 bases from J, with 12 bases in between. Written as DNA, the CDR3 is TGTGCCAGCAGCCAAGATACGGTAGGACTTGAAGCTTTCTTT. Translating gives CASSQDTVGLEAFF.

The CDR3 protein is CASSVPGQRNNEQFF. DNA for the CDR3: TGTGCCAGCAGCGTACCGGGACAGCGAAACAATGAGCAGTTCTTC. The rearrangement joins TRBV7-2 to TRBJ2-1, with 7 positions matching TRBD1. The CDR3 loop spans 15 amino acids. J was trimmed by 5 bases and V by 5 bases; bases with no gene match: 9. Germline V CDR1 and CDR2: SGHTA, FQGNSA.

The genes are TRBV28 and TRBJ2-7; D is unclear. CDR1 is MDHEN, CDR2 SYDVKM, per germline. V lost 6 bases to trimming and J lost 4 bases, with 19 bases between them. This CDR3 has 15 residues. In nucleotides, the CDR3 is TGTGCCAGCAGACCCAGCGCAGCCCCCTCTTACGAGCAGTACTTC. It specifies CASRPSAAPSYEQYF.

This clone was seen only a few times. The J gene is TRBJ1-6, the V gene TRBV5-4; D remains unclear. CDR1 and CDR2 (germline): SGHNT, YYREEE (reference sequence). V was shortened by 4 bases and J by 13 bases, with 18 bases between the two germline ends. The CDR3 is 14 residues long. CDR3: CASSPTKAGAPLHF. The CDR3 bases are TGTGCCAGCAGCCCAACCAAGGCAGGTGCGCCCCTCCACTTT.

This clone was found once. This CDR3 reads CASSQTGSIGAFF. CDR3 bases: TGCGCCAGCAGCCAAACAGGGTCGATCGGAGCTTTCTTT. The chain employs TRBV4-1 and TRBJ1-1; D is possibly TRBD1 (6 bases). The germline V gene encodes CDR1 MGHRA and CDR2 YSYEKL. V was pared by 2 bases and J by 10 bases, with 14 bases between. The CDR3 sequence is 13 residues long.